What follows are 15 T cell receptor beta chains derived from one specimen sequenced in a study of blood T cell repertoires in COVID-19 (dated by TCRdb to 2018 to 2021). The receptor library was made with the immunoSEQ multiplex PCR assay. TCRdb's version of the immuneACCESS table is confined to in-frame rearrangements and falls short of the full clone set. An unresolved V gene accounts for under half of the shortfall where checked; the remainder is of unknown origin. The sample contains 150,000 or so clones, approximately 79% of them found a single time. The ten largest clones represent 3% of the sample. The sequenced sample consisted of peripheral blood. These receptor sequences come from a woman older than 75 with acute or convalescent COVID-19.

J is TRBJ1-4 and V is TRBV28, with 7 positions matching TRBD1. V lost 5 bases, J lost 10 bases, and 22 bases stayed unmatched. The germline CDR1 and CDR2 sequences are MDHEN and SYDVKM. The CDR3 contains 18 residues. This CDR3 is CASSPPSYRGPDGGKLFF. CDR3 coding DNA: TGTGCCAGCAGTCCACCGAGTTACAGGGGACCAGACGGCGGAAAACTGTTTTTT.

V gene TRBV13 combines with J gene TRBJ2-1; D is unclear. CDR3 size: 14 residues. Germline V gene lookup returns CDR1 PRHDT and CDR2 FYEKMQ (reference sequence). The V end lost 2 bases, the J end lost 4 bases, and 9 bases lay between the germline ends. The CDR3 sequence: CASSLRLRYNEQFF. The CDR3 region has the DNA TGTGCCAGCAGCTTACGACTTAGATACAATGAGCAGTTCTTC.

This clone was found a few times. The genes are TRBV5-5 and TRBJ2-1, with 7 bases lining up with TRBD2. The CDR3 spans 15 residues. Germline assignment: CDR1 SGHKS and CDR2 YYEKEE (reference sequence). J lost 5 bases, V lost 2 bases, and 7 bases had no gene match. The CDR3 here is CASSFMGGSDNEQFF. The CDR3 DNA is TGTGCCAGCAGCTTCATGGGCGGGAGCGACAATGAGCAGTTCTTC.

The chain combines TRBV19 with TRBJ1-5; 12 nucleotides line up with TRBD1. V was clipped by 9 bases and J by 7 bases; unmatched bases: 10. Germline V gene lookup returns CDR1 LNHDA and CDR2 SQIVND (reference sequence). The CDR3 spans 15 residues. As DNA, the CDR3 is TGTGCCAGCGGGACAGGGGGCGAACCCGCGCAGCCCCAGCATTTT. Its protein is CASGTGGEPAQPQHF.

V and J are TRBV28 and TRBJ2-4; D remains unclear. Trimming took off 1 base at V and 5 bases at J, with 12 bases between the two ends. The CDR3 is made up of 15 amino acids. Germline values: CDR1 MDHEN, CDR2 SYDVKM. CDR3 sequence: CASSLSSGGQNIQYF. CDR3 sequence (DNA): TGTGCCAGCAGTTTATCATCAGGTGGCCAAAACATTCAGTACTTC.

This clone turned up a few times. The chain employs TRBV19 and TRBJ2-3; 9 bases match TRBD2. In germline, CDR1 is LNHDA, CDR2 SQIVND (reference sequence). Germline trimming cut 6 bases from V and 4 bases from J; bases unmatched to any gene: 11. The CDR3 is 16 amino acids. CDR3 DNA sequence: TGTGCCAGTAGAATCGGCGCGGGACTAGCAGCAGATACGCAGTATTTT. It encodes CASRIGAGLAADTQYF.

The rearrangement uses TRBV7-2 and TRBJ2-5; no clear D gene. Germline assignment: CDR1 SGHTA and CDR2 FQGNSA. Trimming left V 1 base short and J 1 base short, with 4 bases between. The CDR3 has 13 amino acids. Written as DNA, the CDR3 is TGTGCCAGCAGCTTAGGGCCCCAAGAGACCCAGTACTTC. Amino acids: CASSLGPQETQYF.

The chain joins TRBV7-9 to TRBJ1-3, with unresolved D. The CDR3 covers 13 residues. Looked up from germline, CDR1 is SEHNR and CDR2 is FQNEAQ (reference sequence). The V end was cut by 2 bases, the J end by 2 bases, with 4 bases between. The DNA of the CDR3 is TGTGCCAGCAGCTTACAGACTGGAAACACCATATATTTT. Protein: CASSLQTGNTIYF.

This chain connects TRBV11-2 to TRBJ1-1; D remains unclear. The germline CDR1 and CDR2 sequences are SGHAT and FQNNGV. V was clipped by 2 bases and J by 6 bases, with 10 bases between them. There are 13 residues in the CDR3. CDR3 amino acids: CASSLPGLAEAFF. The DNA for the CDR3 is TGTGCCAGCAGCTTACCGGGTTTGGCTGAAGCTTTCTTT.

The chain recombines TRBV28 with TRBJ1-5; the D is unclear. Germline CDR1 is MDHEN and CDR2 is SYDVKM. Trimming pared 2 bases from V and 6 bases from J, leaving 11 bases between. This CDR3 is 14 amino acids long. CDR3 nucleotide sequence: TGTGCCAGCAGTTTAGGAGGCCTGGGTCAGCCCCAGCATTTT. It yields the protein CASSLGGLGQPQHF.

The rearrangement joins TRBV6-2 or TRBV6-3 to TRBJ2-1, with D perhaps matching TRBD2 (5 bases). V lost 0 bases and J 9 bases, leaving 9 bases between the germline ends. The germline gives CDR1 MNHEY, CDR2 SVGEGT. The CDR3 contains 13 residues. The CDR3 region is CASSYSIEGEQFF. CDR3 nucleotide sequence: TGTGCCAGCAGTTACTCGATAGAGGGTGAGCAGTTCTTC.

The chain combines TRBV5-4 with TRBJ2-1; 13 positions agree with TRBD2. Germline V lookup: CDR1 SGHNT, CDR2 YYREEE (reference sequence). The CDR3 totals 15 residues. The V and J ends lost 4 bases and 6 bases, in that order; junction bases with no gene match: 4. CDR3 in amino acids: CASSTRTSGSNEQFF. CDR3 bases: TGTGCCAGCAGCACAAGGACTAGCGGGAGCAATGAGCAGTTCTTC.

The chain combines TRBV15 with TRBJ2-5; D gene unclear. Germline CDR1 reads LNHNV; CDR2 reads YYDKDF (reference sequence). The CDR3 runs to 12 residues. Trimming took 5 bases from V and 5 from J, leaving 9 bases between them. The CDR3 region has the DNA TGTGCCACCAGCTGGTCACGGGAGACCCAGTACTTC. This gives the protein CATSWSRETQYF.

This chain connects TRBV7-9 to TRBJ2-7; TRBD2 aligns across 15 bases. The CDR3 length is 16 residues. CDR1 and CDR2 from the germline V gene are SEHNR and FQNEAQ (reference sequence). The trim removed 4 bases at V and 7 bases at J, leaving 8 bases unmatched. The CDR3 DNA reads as TGTGCCAGCAGCTACGGACTAGCGGGAGGGCCGAGGGAGCAGTACTTC. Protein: CASSYGLAGGPREQYF.

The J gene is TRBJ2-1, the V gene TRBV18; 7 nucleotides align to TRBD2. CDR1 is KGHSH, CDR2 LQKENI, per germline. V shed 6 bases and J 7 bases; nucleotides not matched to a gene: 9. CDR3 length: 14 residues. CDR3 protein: CASSPPGRGNEQFF. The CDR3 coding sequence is TGTGCCAGCTCCCCCCCCGGGCGGGGGAATGAGCAGTTCTTC.